This record looks at one T cell receptor (beta chain) sequence and its context. Its antigen is still unknown. The data belong to a study of OX40 agonist ivuxolimab in advanced cancers. At the level of the study: Patients were given ivuxolimab, an antibody that agonizes OX40 (CD134). Eligibility admitted prior anti-PD-1, anti-PD-L1 or anti-CTLA-4 therapy; around 41% had some.

The protocol was immunoSEQ multiplex PCR, while the TCRdb copy is restricted to in-frame clones and leaves out a portion. The data show tens of thousands of clones, with about nine tenths seen just once and approximately 0.7% held by the top ten. Whole-study results and caveats: Both CD4+ and CD8+ T cell populations in blood had undergone clonal expansion by week 6 at 0.1 to 3.0 mg/kg. Some of the nonresponding patients also showed low levels of normalized T-cell clonal expansion.

CDR1 and CDR2 from the germline V gene are MNHNS and SASEGT. CDR3 size: 10 residues. The chain couples TRBV6-1 to TRBJ2-7; D perhaps matches TRBD2 (6 bases). The sequences come from CD4+ or CD8+ T cells sorted from blood, collected in a trial of the OX40 agonist ivuxolimab. This clonotype was sampled from an adult with an advanced solid tumor such as melanoma, head and neck, liver or kidney cancer. CDR3 sequence: CASRGIEGRV. As DNA, the CDR3 is TGTGCCAGCAGGGGGATTGAGGGGAGGGTC.